This T cell receptor (beta chain) was captured in a study of PD-1 blockade in classical Hodgkin lymphoma. Sequencing used immunoSEQ multiplex PCR; TCRdb keeps in-frame clones, though not all of them. The data hold about 97,000 clones, with approximately 83% observed a single time. This CDR3 spans 14 amino acids. The germline V gene has CDR1 SNHLY and CDR2 FYNNEI. The V and J ends lost 6 bases and 1 base, in that order; junction bases with no gene match: 4. All patients experienced relapse after autologous stem cell transplantation, and brentuximab vedotin exposure was variable. This clone was seen more than once but under ten times.

The sequencing used peripheral blood mononuclear cells (PBMCs), collected at baseline. V and J are TRBV2 and TRBJ1-1, with 8 nucleotides matching TRBD1. The receptor was derived from a human donor with classical Hodgkin lymphoma. CDR3 in amino acids: CASSVDRANTEAFF. CDR3 nucleotides: TGTGCCAGCAGCGTGGACAGGGCGAACACTGAAGCTTTCTTT.